The entry below describes one T cell receptor (beta chain). Antigen: not known. V was pared by 5 bases and J by 7 bases, with 14 bases between. The CDR3 contains 13 residues. Germline V gene data show CDR1 as SGHAT and CDR2 as FQDESV (reference sequence). The sample originates from a study of Ad26.COV2.S vaccination and SARS-CoV-2 variants. Overall study context: Ad26.COV2.S arm of COV1001 included the donor. Into the muscle, Ad26.COV2.S was dosed once or twice, 56 days apart.

Profiling relied on immunoSEQ multiplex PCR, and the TCRdb table lists in-frame clones only, not all of them. In the table there are roughly 700,000 clones, roughly nine tenths of which are singletons. Broader study findings: Ad26.COV2.S recipients had broader spike-specific TCRs (P = 0.0014).

Regarding treatment: over 15 received Ad26.COV2.S at low or high dose, single or two shots; about 5 received placebo; per-sample allocation not given. The study sampled participants on day 63 after the first vaccine or placebo injection. Donation was by an adult aged 18-55 years who was in Boston. The material sequenced was peripheral blood, taken in a trial of Ad26.COV2.S vaccine versus placebo. The chain has TRBV11-1 and TRBJ2-5; either TRBD1 or TRBD2 may supply D (5 bases each). This TCR was sampled from a person aged 18 to 59 who received the Ad26.COV2.S COVID-19 vaccine or a placebo. The CDR3 bases are TGTGCCAGCAGCGGAGCGGTCCAGGGGACCCAGTACTTC. This sequence encodes CASSGAVQGTQYF. The variable domain in full, with the rest retrieved from reference TRBV11-1 and TRBJ2-5, is EAEVAQSPRYKITEKSQAVAFWCDPISGHATLYWYRQILGQGPELLVQFQDESVVDDSQLPKDRFSAERLKGVDSTLKIQPAELGDSAMYLCASSGAVQGTQYFGPGTRLLVL.